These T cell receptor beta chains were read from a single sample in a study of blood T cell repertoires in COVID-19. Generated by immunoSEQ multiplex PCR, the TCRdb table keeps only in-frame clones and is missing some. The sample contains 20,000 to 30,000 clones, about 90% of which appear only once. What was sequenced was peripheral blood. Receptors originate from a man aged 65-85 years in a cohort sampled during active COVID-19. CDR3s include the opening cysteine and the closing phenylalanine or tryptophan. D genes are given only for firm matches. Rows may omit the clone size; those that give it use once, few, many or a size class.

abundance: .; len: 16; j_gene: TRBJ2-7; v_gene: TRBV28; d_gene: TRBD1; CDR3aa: CASSSFTGTGSYEQYF; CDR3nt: TGTGCCAGCAGTTCATTTACCGGGACAGGGTCCTACGAGCAGTACTTC
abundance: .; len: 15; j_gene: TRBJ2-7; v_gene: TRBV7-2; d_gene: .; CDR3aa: CASSAEAAGHRQQYF; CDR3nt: TGTGCCAGCAGCGCCGAAGCAGCGGGTCATCGGCAGCAGTACTTC
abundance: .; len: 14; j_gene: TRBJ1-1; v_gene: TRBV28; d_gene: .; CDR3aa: CASKWAGVNTEAFF; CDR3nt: TGTGCCAGCAAGTGGGCCGGCGTGAACACTGAAGCTTTCTTT
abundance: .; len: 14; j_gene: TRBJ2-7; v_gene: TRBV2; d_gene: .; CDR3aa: CASSEVVTGNEQYF; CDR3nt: TGTGCCAGCAGTGAAGTAGTAACGGGGAATGAGCAGTACTTC
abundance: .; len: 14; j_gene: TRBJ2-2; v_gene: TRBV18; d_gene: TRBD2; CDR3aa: CASSRTSETGELFF; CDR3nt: TGTGCCAGCTCACGGACTAGTGAAACCGGGGAGCTGTTTTTT
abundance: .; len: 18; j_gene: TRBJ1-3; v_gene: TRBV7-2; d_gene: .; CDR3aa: CASSSLRGGRSSGNTIYF; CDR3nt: TGTGCCAGCAGCTCCCTTAGGGGGGGCCGGAGCTCTGGAAACACCATATATTTT
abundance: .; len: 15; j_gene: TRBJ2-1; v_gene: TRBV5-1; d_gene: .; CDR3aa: CASSLAGSSYNEQFF; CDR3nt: TGCGCCAGCAGCTTGGCGGGAAGCTCCTACAATGAGCAGTTCTTC
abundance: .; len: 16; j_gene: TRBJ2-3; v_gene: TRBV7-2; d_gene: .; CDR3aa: CASSRTVGGSTDTQYF; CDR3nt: TGTGCCAGCAGCCGGACAGTTGGAGGCTCCACAGATACGCAGTATTTT
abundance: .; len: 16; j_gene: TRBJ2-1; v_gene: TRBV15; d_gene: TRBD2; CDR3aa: CATSRVLAGADNEQFF; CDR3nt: TGTGCCACCAGCAGGGTACTAGCGGGAGCGGACAATGAGCAGTTCTTC
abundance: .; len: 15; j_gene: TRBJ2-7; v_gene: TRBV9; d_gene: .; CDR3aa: CASSPTRFFSYEQYF; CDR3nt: TGTGCCAGCAGCCCCACCAGGTTCTTCTCCTACGAGCAGTACTTC
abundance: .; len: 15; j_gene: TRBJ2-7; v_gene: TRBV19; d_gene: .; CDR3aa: CASSSRDFVPYEQYF; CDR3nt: TGTGCCAGTAGTAGCCGGGACTTCGTGCCCTACGAGCAGTACTTC
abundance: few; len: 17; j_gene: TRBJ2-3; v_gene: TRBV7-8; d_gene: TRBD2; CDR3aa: CASSRGLAGVFTDTQYF; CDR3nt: TGTGCCAGCAGCCGAGGACTAGCGGGAGTCTTCACAGATACGCAGTATTTT
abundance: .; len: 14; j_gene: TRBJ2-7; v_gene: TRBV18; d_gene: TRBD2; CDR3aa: CASSPVLAGSEQYF; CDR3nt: TGTGCCAGCTCACCAGTACTAGCGGGATCCGAGCAGTACTTC
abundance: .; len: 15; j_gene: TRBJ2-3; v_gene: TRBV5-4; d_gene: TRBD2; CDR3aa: CASSYPGTNTDTQYF; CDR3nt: TGTGCCAGCAGCTACCCCGGGACTAACACAGATACGCAGTATTTT
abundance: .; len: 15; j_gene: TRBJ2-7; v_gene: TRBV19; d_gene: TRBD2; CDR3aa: CASSSRTSGTFEQYF; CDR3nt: TGTGCCAGTAGTAGTCGGACTAGCGGGACATTCGAGCAGTACTTC
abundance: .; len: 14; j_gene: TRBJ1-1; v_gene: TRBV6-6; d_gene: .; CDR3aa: CASSYGTQNTEAFF; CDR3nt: TGTGCCAGCAGTTACGGGACACAGAACACTGAAGCTTTCTTT
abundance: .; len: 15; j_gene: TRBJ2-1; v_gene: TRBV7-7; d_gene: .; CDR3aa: CASSRGTSIYNEQFF; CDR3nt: TGTGCTAGCAGCCGAGGGACTTCTATCTACAATGAGCAGTTCTTC
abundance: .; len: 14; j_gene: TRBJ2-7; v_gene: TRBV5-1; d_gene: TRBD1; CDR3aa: CASSPQTGSYEQYF; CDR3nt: TGCGCCAGCAGCCCACAGACAGGGTCCTACGAGCAGTACTTC
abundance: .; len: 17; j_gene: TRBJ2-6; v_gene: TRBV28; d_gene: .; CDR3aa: CASSPLRGGAGANVLTF; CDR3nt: TGTGCCAGCAGTCCACTCAGAGGGGGGGCTGGGGCCAACGTCCTGACTTTC
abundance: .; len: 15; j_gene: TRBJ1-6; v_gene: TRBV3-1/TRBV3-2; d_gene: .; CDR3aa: CASSPSPGSNSPLHF; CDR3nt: TGTGCCAGCAGCCCCTCTCCAGGCAGTAATTCACCCCTCCACTTT
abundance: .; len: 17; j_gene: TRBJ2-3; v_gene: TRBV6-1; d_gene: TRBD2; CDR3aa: CASSEASIAGATDTQYF; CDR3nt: TGTGCCAGCAGTGAAGCCTCCATAGCGGGAGCGACAGATACGCAGTATTTT
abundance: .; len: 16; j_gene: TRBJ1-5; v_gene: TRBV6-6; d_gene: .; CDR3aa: CASSYGLTTSNQPQHF; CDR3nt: TGTGCCAGCAGTTACGGTTTAACAACTAGCAATCAGCCCCAGCATTTT
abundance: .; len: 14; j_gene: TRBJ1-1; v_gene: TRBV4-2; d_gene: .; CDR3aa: CASSQQPPRTEAFF; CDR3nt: TGTGCCAGCAGCCAACAACCCCCGAGGACTGAAGCTTTCTTT
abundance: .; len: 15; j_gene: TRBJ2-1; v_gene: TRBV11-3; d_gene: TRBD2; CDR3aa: CASSLDSGVRNEQFF; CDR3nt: TGTGCCAGCAGCTTAGATAGCGGGGTTCGGAATGAGCAGTTCTTC
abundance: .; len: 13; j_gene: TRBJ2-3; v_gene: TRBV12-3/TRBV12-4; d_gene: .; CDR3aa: CASGEGGTDTQYF; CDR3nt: TGTGCCAGCGGGGAGGGGGGCACAGATACGCAGTATTTT
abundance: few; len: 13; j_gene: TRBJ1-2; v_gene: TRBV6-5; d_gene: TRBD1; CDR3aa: CASSQGENYGYTF; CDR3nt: TGTGCCTCGAGCCAGGGGGAAAACTATGGCTACACCTTC
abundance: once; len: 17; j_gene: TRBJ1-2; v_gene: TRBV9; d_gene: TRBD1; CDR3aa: CASSDGEPGQSTYGYTF; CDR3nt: TGTGCCAGCAGCGACGGTGAACCGGGACAGTCAACCTATGGCTACACCTTC
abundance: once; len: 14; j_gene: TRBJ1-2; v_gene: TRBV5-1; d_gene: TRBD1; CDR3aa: CASSATDRAGGYTF; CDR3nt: TGCGCCAGCAGCGCCACTGACAGGGCGGGTGGCTACACCTTC
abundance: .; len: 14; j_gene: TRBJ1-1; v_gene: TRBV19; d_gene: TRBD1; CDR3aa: CASSRRGRNTEAFF; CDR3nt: TGTGCCAGTAGTCGCAGGGGGAGAAACACTGAAGCTTTCTTT
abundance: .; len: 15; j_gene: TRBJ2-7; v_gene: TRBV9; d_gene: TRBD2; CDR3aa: CASSVGESSGYEQYF; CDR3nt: TGTGCCAGCAGCGTTGGGGAGTCTAGCGGCTACGAGCAGTACTTC
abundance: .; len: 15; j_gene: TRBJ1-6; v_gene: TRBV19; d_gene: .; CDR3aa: CASTGGRLGNSPLHF; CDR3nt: TGTGCCAGTACTGGTGGGCGCCTGGGTAATTCACCCCTCCACTTT
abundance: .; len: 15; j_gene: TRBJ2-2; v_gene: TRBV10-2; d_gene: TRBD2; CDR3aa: CASKRAGENTGELFF; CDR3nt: TGCGCCAGCAAGAGAGCGGGAGAGAACACCGGGGAGCTGTTTTTT
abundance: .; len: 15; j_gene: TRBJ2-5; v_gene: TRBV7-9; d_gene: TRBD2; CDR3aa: CASSSPGYGTRTQYF; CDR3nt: TGTGCCAGCAGCTCCCCCGGGTACGGGACTAGGACCCAGTACTTC
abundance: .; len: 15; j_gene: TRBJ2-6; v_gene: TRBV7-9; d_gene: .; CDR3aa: CASSLGGPGANVLTF; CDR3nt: TGTGCCAGCAGCTTAGGAGGGCCTGGGGCCAACGTCCTGACTTTC
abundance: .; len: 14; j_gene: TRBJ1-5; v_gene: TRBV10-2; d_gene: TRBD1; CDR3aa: CASRLGQGNQPQHF; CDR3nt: TGCGCCAGCAGACTCGGACAGGGGAATCAGCCCCAGCATTTT
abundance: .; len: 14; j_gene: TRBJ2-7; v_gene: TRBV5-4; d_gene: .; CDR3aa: CASSLAQGHYEQYF; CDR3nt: TGTGCCAGCAGCTTGGCCCAGGGACACTACGAGCAGTACTTC
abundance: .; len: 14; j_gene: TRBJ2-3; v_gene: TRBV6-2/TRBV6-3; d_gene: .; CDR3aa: CASSYQLAVDTQYF; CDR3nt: TGTGCCAGCAGTTACCAGCTAGCTGTGGATACGCAGTATTTT
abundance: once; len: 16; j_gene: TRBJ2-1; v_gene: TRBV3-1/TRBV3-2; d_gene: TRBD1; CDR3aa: CASSRRRGQGDNEQFF; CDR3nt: TGTGCCAGCAGCCGGAGGAGGGGACAGGGGGACAATGAGCAGTTCTTC
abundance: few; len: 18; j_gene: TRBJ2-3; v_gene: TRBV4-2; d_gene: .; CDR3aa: CASSQVGSGFGSTDTQYF; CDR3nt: TGTGCCAGCAGCCAAGTGGGGAGCGGGTTTGGTAGCACAGATACGCAGTATTTT
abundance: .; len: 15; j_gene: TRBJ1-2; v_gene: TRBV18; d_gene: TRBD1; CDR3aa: CASSQGTGTNYGYTF; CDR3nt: TGTGCCAGCTCACAAGGGACAGGGACTAACTATGGCTACACCTTC
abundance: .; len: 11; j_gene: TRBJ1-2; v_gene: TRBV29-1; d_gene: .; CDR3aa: CSVGRSYGYTF; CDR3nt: TGCAGCGTTGGAAGGAGCTATGGCTACACCTTC
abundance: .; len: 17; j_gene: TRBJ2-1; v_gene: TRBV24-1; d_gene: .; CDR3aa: CATSDWGGTSSYNEQFF; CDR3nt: TGTGCCACCAGTGATTGGGGGGGGACAAGCTCCTACAATGAGCAGTTCTTC
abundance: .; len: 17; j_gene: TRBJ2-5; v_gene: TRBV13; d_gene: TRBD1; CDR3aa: CASSRRVGTARKETQYF; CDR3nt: TGTGCCAGCAGCCGAAGGGTAGGGACAGCACGGAAAGAGACCCAGTACTTC
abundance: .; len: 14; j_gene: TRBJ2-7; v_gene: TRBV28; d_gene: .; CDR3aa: CASSLADTRGEQYF; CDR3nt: TGTGCCAGCAGTTTAGCGGACACCAGGGGCGAGCAGTACTTC
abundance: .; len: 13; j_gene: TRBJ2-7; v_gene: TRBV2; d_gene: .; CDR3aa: CASRGQPTYEQYF; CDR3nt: TGTGCCAGCAGAGGACAGCCGACCTACGAGCAGTACTTC